This TCR beta chain was identified in a study of T-cell reconstitution after alpha-beta-depleted transplantation in children. Study results and limitations: Several hundred expanded graft clones reportedly supplied alpha-beta T cells about two months after transplant. T-cell numbers and diversity, one year after transplant, stemmed largely from T cells that were newly produced. From surviving recipient T cells and thymic progenitors came the high day-60 TCRbeta diversity observed in some patients.

The authors prepared the TCRbeta library with unique molecular identifiers. One entry per CDR3 protein, called by TCRdb with MiXCR from the PCR reads. The table shows almost 250,000 distinct CDR3 sequences, with about 25% occurring only once. The CDR3 consists of 17 residues. Germline V lookup: CDR1 SGHTA, CDR2 FQGTGA. The V and J ends lost 0 bases and 1 base, in that order; junction bases with no gene match: 3. With respect to this clonotype: Its antigen is currently unknown.

The chain recombines TRBV7-3 with TRBJ2-1; 10 bases map to TRBD2. This TCR derives from a girl aged 2-10 years with Fanconi anemia, due to receive a stem cell transplant. Sequencing used PBMCs, obtained before TCRalphabeta/CD19-depleted stem cell transplant. The chain's CDR3 is CASSLTSGRSSYNEQFF. The DNA for the CDR3 is TGTGCCAGCAGCTTAACTAGCGGGAGGAGTTCCTACAATGAGCAGTTCTTC.